This TCR beta chain came from a study of blood T cell repertoires in COVID-19 (dated by TCRdb to about 2020). At the level of the whole study: Collaborator samples came from the United States, Italy and Spain and covered acute and convalescent phases of COVID-19. The prospective study material was composed of cDNA or gDNA derived from T cells, B-cell-depleted T cells, or PBMCs. Deeply sampled blood TCRbeta repertoires from subjects exposed to, actively infected with, or recovered from COVID-19 were included in the dataset. A freely available public database, intended as a resource for researchers studying the immune response to SARS-CoV-2, is where the repertoires were released. Samples were obtained from the ongoing ImmuneRACE study (first 160 participants) and from roughly 1,300 subjects provided by 6 global collaborators. A de-identified subject ID, COVID-19 status, age in years and sex were almost always included in the sample metadata. Where HLA class I and class II types were available, the types were taken from metadata supplied by the sample provider, not from assay-based typing.

The CDR3 sequence holds 15 residues, the cysteine and phenylalanine included. Left in the record is the CDR3 DNA by itself, 45 bases read in frame from the first base. From a lookup of the germline V gene, CDR1 and CDR2 are MGHDK and SYGVNS. The junction shows trimming of 3 bases on V and 5 bases on J, and the gene matches do not reach 4 bases of it. Paper-wide results and their limitations: The amount of clinical and demographic metadata varied by source and participant and was provided uncurated.

This clone showed up just a few times. Its antigen is not yet known. Per-base qualities were not stored, and no clone one base away is much larger. Within the sample, other DNA sequences also encode this same CDR3. Enrolling through a virtual design, the prospective study's participants ranged in age from roughly 18 to 95 years and lived across roughly 23 United States geographic areas. Cohort assignment in the prospective study relied on participant-reported clinical history from a screening survey and a study questionnaire. ImmuneRACE Cohort 3 recovered participants were defined by two consecutive negative NP/OP PCR tests, healthcare professional clearance, or symptom resolution. In the prospective study, whole blood, serum and a nasopharyngeal or oropharyngeal swab were collected from each participant by mobile phlebotomists. Additional blood draws and questionnaires over an approximately 2-month period could optionally be provided by prospective study participants. Before DNA extraction, blood samples from the prospective study were shipped at room temperature or frozen.

TCRbeta CDR3 regions were amplified from genomic DNA by means of the immunoSEQ Assay, a bias-controlled multiplex PCR. Processing in the source paper ran as follows. Within the assay, amplification of reference gene primers was used to estimate how many nucleated cells each sample contained. To quantify the absolute abundance of each unique TCRbeta CDR3 rearrangement, sequence reads were collapsed and filtered. For each sample, productive Simpson clonality was calculated as the square root of Simpson's diversity index across productive rearrangements. TCRdb limited this immuneACCESS table to in-frame rearrangements with V and J called. A share of clones is missing; checked studies link under half to unresolved V genes, and the rest is unexplained. V, J and clone size are those of that table, while D and trimming were read from the DNA. Present in this sample are about 220,000 clones, about 79% of which were seen just once. The ten biggest clones cover 3% to 4% of the sample.

The source is a woman aged 60-70 years who had recovered from COVID-19. The chain is assembled from TRBV25-1 and TRBJ2-5, with 12 bases aligning to TRBD2. Material for sequencing was PBMCs or T cells enriched from blood (not recorded which). In nucleotides, the sequence is TGTGCCAGCAGTGACCCTGGGACTAGCGGGGAGACCCAGTACTTC. Translated, this is CASSDPGTSGETQYF. The full variable domain, with segments outside the CDR3 supplied by the reference TRBV25-1 and TRBJ2-5 proteins, appears as EADIYQTPRYLVIGTGKKITLECSQTMGHDKMYWYQQDPGMELHLIHYSYGVNSTEKGDLSSESTVSRIRTEHFPLTLESARPSHTSQYLCASSDPGTSGETQYFGPGTRLLVL.